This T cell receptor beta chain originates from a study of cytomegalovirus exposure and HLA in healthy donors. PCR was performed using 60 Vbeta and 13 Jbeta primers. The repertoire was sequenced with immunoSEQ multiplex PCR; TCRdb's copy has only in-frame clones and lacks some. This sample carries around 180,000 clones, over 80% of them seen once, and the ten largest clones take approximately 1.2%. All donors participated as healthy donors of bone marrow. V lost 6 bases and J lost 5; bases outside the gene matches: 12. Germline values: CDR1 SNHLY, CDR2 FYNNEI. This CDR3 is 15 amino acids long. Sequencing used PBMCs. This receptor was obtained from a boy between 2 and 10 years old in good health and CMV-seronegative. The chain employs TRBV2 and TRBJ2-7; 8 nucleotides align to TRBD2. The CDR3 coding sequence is TGTGCCAGCAGGGGGGGAGCGGGAGAATTCCACGAGCAGTACTTC. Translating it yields CASRGGAGEFHEQYF. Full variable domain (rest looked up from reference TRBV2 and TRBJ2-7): EPEVTQTPSHQVTQMGQEVILRCVPISNHLYFYWYRQILGQKVEFLVSFYNNEISEKSEIFDDQFSVERPDGSNFTLKIRSTKLEDSAMYFCASRGGAGEFHEQYFGPGTRLTVT.